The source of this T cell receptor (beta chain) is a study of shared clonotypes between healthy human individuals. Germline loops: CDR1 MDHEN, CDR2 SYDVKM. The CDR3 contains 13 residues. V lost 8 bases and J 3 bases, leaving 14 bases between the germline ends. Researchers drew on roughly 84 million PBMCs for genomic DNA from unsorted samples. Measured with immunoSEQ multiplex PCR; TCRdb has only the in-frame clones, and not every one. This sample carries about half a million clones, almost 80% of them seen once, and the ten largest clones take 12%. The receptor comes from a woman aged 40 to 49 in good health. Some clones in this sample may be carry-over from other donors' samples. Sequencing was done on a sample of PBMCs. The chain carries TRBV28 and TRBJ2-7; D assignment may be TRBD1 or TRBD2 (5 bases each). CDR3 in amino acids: CASHGAEYYEQYF. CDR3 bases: TGTGCCAGCCACGGGGCGGAGTACTACGAGCAGTACTTC.